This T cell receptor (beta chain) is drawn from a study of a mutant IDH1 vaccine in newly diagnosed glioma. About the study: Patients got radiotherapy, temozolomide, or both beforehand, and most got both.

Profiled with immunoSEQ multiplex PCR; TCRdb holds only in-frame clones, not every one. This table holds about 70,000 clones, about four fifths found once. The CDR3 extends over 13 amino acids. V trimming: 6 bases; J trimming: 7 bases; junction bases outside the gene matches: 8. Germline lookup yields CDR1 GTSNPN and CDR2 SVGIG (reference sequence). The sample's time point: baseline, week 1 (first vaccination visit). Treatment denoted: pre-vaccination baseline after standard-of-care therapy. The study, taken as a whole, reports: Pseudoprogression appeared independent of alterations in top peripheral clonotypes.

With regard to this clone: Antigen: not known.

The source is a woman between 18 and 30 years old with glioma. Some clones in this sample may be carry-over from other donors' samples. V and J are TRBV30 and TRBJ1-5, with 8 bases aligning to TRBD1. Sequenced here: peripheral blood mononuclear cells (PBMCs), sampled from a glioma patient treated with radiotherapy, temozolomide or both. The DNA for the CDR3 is TGTGCCTGTCGGACAGGGACGCGGCAGCCCCAGCATTTT. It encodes CACRTGTRQPQHF.